This T cell receptor (beta chain) was identified during a study of identical twins. TCRdb independently ran MiXCR on the 5' RACE reads; one entry per CDR3 protein. The table lists around 450,000 distinct CDR3 sequences, about 14% of them singletons. Germline CDR1 SGHDN, CDR2 FVKESK. Losses at the gene ends were 3 bases for V and 6 bases for J; bases not matched to a gene: 5. The CDR3 sequence is 14 residues long. The sample was also reused in another study, on yellow fever vaccine responses in identical twins.

The sample was CD4+ T cells sorted from blood. The TCR comes from a woman between 18 and 30 years old in good health. The chain links TRBV14 to TRBJ2-3; 8 positions agree with TRBD2. CDR3 region: CASSQSGRRDTQYF. In nucleotides, the CDR3 is TGTGCCAGCAGCCAGAGCGGGAGAAGGGATACGCAGTATTTT.